This TCR beta chain was identified during a study of T cells in localized non-small cell lung cancer. Study results and limitations: Detection in adjacent lung was observed for a median roughly 57 of the top 100 tumor clones. Greater blood T cell density accompanied longer overall survival. It was uninvolved adjacent lung that showed the highest T cell clonality, exceeding tumor. Only one tumor region went through sequencing, so heterogeneity may still be there.

Germline values: CDR1 ENHRY, CDR2 SYGVKD. This CDR3 spans 17 amino acids. V was clipped by 2 bases and J by 6 bases; unmatched bases: 12. Assay used: immunoSEQ multiplex PCR; TCRdb lists only in-frame clones, some missing. The profile shows about 19,000 clones, over 80% of them singletons. Points on this clone: Its matching antigen is unknown.

The rearrangement uses TRBV10-3 and TRBJ1-1, with TRBD1 identical over 10 bases. The material was peripheral blood, obtained before any cancer treatment. This receptor was obtained from a male donor aged 60 or over with stage I squamous cell lung carcinoma. The CDR3 is CAISEPTGGESLAEAFF. The CDR3 DNA sequence: TGTGCCATCAGTGAGCCGACAGGGGGCGAATCGCTTGCTGAAGCTTTCTTT.